The present T cell receptor (beta chain) was sequenced within a study of blood T cells in healthy people across ages. The study's findings and limits: TCR beta diversity was tightly associated with the proportion of naive T cells. More naive CD4+ cells and higher diversity marked long-lived donors relative to aged donors.

Next came a second PCR, run for about 6 to 12 cycles, which used a sample-barcoded 5' primer along with a J-beta primer mix. TCRdb fed the 5' RACE reads into MiXCR, producing one record per CDR3 protein. The sample records over 600,000 distinct CDR3 sequences, around three fifths being singletons. This CDR3 is built from 16 residues. With 6 bases removed from V and 2 bases from J, the gap between germline ends came to 17 bases. Points on this clonotype: No antigen is known for it.

The chain carries TRBV12-3 or TRBV12-4 and TRBJ2-1; D may be TRBD2 (5 bases). The specimen sequenced was blood. The sequence came from a man aged 40-49 years in good health. As DNA, the CDR3 is TGTGCCAGCAGGGACTCGGGGTTTTGGACCTACAATGAGCAGTTCTTC. It translates to CASRDSGFWTYNEQFF.